The clone carrying this TCR beta chain appeared once. These data come from a study of blood T cell repertoires in COVID-19. This table comes from immunoSEQ multiplex PCR, and its TCRdb copy is limited to in-frame clones, with some not included. The sample holds more than 150,000 clones, roughly 90% seen once. Participants reported their clinical history, and cohort assignment relied on those reports. The CDR3 extends over 14 amino acids. The V segment lost 6 bases and the J segment 5 bases; nucleotides outside the gene matches: 6. CDR1 and CDR2 from the germline V gene are MNHEY and SVGAGI. The receptor was derived from a woman in her 30s who had recovered from COVID-19. The specimen sequenced was PBMCs or T cells enriched from blood (not recorded which). The rearrangement links TRBV6-5 to TRBJ1-2, with TRBD1 matching over 10 bases. CDR3 loop: CASSSTGGWYGYTF. CDR3 coding DNA: TGTGCCAGCAGCTCGACAGGGGGCTGGTATGGCTACACCTTC.